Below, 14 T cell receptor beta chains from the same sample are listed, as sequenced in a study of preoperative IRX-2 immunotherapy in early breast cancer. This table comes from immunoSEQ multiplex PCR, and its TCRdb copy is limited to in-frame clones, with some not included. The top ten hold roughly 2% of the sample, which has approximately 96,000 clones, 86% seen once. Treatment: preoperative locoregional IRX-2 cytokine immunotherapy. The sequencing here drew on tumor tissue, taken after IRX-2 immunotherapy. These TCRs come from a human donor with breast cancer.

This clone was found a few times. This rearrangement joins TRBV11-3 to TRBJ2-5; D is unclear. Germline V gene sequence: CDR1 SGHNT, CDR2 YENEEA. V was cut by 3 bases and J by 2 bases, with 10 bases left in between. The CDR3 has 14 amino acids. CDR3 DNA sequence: TGTGCCAGCAGCTTGTCGGAAGCGCAAGAGACCCAGTACTTC. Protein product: CASSLSEAQETQYF.

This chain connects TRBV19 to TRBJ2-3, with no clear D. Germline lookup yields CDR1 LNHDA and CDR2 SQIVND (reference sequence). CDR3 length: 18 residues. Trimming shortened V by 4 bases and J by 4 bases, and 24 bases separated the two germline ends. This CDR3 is CASSTRKAGYLSSDTQYF. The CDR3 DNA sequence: TGTGCCAGTAGTACCCGTAAGGCAGGCTACCTATCCTCAGATACGCAGTATTTT.

For the CDR3, the DNA is TGTGCCAGTAGTCCCCTGACGGGACCCTACGAGCAGTACTTC. This encodes CASSPLTGPYEQYF. The chain links TRBV19 to TRBJ2-7, with D possibly called TRBD1 or TRBD2 (5 bases each). The V gene lost 5 bases and the J gene lost 2 bases, with 13 bases spanning the gap. CDR1 LNHDA and CDR2 SQIVND come from the germline V gene (reference sequence). The CDR3 runs to 14 residues. The variable domain in full, completed from reference TRBV19 and TRBJ2-7, reads DGGITQSPKYLFRKEGQNVTLSCEQNLNHDAMYWYRQDPGQGLRLIYYSQIVNDFQKGDIAEGYSVSREKKESFPLTVTSAQKNPTAFYLCASSPLTGPYEQYFGPGTRLTVT.

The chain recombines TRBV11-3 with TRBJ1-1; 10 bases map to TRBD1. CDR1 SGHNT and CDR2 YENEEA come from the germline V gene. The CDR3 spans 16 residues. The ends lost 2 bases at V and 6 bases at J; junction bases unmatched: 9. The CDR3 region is CASSLLRDRGGAEAFF. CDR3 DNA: TGTGCCAGCAGCTTACTCCGGGACAGGGGTGGGGCTGAAGCTTTCTTT.

For the CDR3, the DNA is TGTGCCAGTAGTCTCAGAGAGCGGGGTCGCCCCACAGATACGCAGTATTTT. Translating it yields CASSLRERGRPTDTQYF. This sequence joins TRBV19 and TRBJ2-3, with 7 bases aligning to TRBD2. The germline V gene encodes CDR1 LNHDA and CDR2 SQIVND (reference sequence). The CDR3 has 17 amino acids. J gave up 2 bases and V 5 bases, and 13 bases lay outside the gene matches.

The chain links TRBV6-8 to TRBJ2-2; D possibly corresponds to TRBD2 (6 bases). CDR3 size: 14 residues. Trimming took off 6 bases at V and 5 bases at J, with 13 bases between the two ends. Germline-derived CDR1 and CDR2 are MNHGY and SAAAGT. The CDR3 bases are TGTGCCAGCAGGGGGACGGGGGAGACCGGGGAGCTGTTTTTT. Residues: CASRGTGETGELFF.

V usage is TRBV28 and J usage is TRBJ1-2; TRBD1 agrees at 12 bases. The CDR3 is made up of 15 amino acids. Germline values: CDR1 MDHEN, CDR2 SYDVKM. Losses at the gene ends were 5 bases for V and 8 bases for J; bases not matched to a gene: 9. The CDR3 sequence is CASSLTGTGGRGYTF. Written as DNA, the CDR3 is TGTGCCAGCAGTCTCACCGGGACAGGGGGCCGGGGCTACACCTTC.

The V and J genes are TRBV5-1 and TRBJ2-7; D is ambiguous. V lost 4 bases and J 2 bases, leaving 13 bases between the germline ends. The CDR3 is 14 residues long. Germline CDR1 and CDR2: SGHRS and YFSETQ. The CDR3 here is CASSLREPPYEQYF. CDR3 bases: TGCGCCAGCAGCCTTAGGGAACCCCCCTACGAGCAGTACTTC. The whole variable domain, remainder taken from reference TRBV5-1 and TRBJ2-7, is KAGVTQTPRYLIKTRGQQVTLSCSPISGHRSVSWYQQTPGQGLQFLFEYFSETQRNKGNFPGRFSGRQFSNSRSEMNVSTLELGDSALYLCASSLREPPYEQYFGPGTRLTVT.

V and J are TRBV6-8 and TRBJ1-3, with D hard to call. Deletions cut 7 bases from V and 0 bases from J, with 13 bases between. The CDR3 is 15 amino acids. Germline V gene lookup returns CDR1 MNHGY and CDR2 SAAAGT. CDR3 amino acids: CASMLDPNSGNTIYF. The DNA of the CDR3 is TGTGCCAGCATGTTGGATCCGAACTCTGGAAACACCATATATTTT.

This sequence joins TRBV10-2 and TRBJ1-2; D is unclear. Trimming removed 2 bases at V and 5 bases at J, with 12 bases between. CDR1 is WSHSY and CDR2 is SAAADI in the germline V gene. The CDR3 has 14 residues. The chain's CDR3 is CASSERTAFYGYTF. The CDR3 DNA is TGCGCCAGCAGTGAGAGGACCGCCTTTTATGGCTACACCTTC.

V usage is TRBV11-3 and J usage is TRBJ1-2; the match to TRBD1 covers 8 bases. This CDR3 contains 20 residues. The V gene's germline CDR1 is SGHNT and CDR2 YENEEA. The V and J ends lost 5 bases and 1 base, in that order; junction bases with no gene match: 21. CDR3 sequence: CASSDRQGSTSFFLNYGYTF. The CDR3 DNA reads TGTGCCAGCAGCGATCGACAGGGGTCAACTTCTTTCTTCCTTAACTATGGCTACACCTTC.

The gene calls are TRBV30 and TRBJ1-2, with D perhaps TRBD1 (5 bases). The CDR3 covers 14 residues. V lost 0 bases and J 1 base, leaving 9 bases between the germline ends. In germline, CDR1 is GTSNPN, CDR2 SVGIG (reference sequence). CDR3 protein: CAWSVGRGNYGYTF. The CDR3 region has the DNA TGTGCCTGGAGTGTGGGGCGGGGTAACTATGGCTACACCTTC.

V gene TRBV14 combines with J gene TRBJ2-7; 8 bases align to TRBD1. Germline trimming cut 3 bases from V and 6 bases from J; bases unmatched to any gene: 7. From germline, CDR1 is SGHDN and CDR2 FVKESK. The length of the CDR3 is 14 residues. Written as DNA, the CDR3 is TGTGCCAGCAGCCAGTTACAGGGGGTCTCCGAGCAGTACTTC. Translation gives CASSQLQGVSEQYF.

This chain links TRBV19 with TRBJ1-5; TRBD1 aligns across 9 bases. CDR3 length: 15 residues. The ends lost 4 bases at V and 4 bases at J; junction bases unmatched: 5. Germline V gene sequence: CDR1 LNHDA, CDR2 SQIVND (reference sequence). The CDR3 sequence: CASSSQTGGNQPQHF. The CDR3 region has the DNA TGTGCCAGTAGTAGTCAGACAGGGGGAAATCAGCCCCAGCATTTT.